One sample yielded the 29 T cell receptor beta chains listed below, sequenced in a study of CD8+ T cells in alopecia areata. TCR sequencing used cDNA made by reverse transcription of extracted RNA. The method was immunoSEQ multiplex PCR; TCRdb's version includes in-frame clones alone and lacks a portion of them. The specimen has more than 90,000 clones, none found just once. The material sequenced was lesional skin. Source of these receptors: a C3H/HeJ mouse with alopecia areata. Mice of this strain are of MHC haplotype H2-k.

As regards this clone: Mouse gene names and germline throughout. CDR3 bases read: TGTGCCAGCAGTCTCCGACAGGGAAAAGAT. Residues: CASSLRQGKD. From start to end, the CDR3 is CASSLRQGKDEQYF. V gene TRBV13-3 combines with J gene TRBJ2-7, with 7 bases that match TRBD1. The read stops 4 residues short of the end of the CDR3; the missing end is completed from the germline J gene. This CDR3 contains 14 residues. Germline V gene lookup returns CDR1 NNHDY and CDR2 SYVADS.

This clone turned up a few times. Gene names and germline refer to mouse. Coverage ceases 4 residues before the CDR3 finishes, and the germline J gene fills in the end. The J gene is TRBJ1-1, the V gene TRBV19, with D tentatively TRBD1 (6 bases). The V gene lost 5 bases and the J gene lost 0 bases, with 17 bases spanning the gap. The CDR3 has 16 residues. Germline CDR1 and CDR2: FNHDT and SITEND (reference sequence). CDR3 in amino acids: CASSPLDRPANTEVFF. The DNA read from the CDR3 is TGTGCCAGCAGCCCCCTCGACAGGCCGGCAAACACA. Based on the CDR3 plus reference TRBV19 and TRBJ1-1, the full variable domain is GGIITQTPKFLIGQEGQKLTLKCQQNFNHDTMYWYRQDSGKGLRLIYYSITENDLQKGDLSEGYDASREKKSSFSLTVTSAQKNEMAVFLCASSPLDRPANTEVFFGKGTRLTVV.

Comments on this clone: Mouse gene names and germline throughout. The read ends 4 residues before the CDR3 terminus; that terminus is restored from the germline J gene. The chain couples TRBV1 to TRBJ1-2, with D maybe TRBD1 (5 bases). This CDR3 region has 13 residues. Looked up from germline, CDR1 is NSQYPW and CDR2 is LRSPGD (reference sequence). The CDR3 sequence is CTCSARLGVDYTF. CDR3 DNA, as far as it was read: TGCACCTGCAGTGCAAGGCTGGGGGTC.

This clone was recorded a few times. Here the gene names and germline are mouse. The CDR3 is cut off 4 residues early in the read; its end comes from the germline J gene. The genes are TRBV13-2 and TRBJ2-7; D is unresolved. Germline values: CDR1 NNHNN, CDR2 SYGAGS (reference sequence). This CDR3 region has 13 residues. CDR3 region: CASGDAPVYEQYF. CDR3 DNA, as far as it was read: TGTGCCAGCGGTGATGCTCCAGTATAT.

Worth noting for this clone: The listed genes are named as in mouse. The CDR3 is cut off 4 residues early in the read; its end comes from the germline J gene. V and J are TRBV19 and TRBJ1-4; 11 bases map to TRBD1. Germline V CDR1 and CDR2: FNHDT, SITEND (reference sequence). Trimming cost V 5 bases and J 5 bases; bases outside gene matches: 5. This CDR3 is built from 15 residues. The CDR3 bases that were read are TGTGCCAGCAGCGTCGGGGACAGGGGGAACGAA. It is translated as CASSVGDRGNE. The whole CDR3 sequence reads CASSVGDRGNERLFF.

Regarding this clone: Genes and germline are mouse. The observed sequence ends 4 residues before the CDR3 terminus, with the missing tail filled in from the germline J gene. The J gene is TRBJ2-7, the V gene TRBV13-3; 10 nucleotides agree with TRBD1. The CDR3 has 15 residues. With 3 bases clipped from V and 3 bases from J, the junction kept 6 bases outside the gene matches. CDR1 is NNHDY, CDR2 SYVADS, per germline. Partial CDR3 DNA: TGTGCCAGCAGTGGGCCCGGGACAGGGGTCTAT. It is translated as CASSGPGTGVY. The whole CDR3 reads CASSGPGTGVYEQYF.

This clone was counted between two and nine times. The TCRdb protein and the DNA translation do not line up at residue 12; the protein shown here was made by translating the DNA. These gene names are mouse names. The CDR3 goes on 3 residues after the read ends, and that part is filled in from the germline J gene. The J gene is TRBJ1-3, the V gene TRBV14; 11 bases agree with TRBD1. The CDR3 consists of 15 residues. The J segment lost 3 bases and the V segment lost 4 bases, leaving 3 bases of the junction unmatched. Germline assignment: CDR1 SGHDT and CDR2 FRDEAV. The CDR3 bases that were read are TGTGCCAGCAGTCAGGACAGGGGGCATGGAAATACG. Translated: CASSQDRGHGNT. The CDR3 as a whole reads CASSQDRGHGNTLYF.

In regard to this clone: The genes are named according to mouse. Read data end 4 residues before the CDR3 end; the end is taken from the germline J gene. V and J are TRBV1 and TRBJ2-1, with D maybe TRBD2 (5 bases). This CDR3 region has 15 residues. In germline, CDR1 is NSQYPW, CDR2 LRSPGD (reference sequence). V dropped 1 base and J dropped 1 base, with 8 bases sitting between them. CDR3 DNA, as far as it was read: TGCACCTGCAGTGCAGGGCTGGGCAACTATGCT. This sequence encodes CTCSAGLGNYA. The CDR3, in full, reads CTCSAGLGNYAEQFF.

This clone occurred many times. TCRdb's protein does not match the DNA translation at residue 11; the protein provided is translated from the DNA. Mouse germline and gene names are used. The read terminates 3 residues before the CDR3 end, so the remaining end is supplied by the germline J gene. The chain couples TRBV13-3 to TRBJ1-3; TRBD1 aligns across 8 bases. The CDR3 is 14 residues long. CDR1 is NNHDY, CDR2 SYVADS, per germline. J was trimmed by 0 bases and V by 10 bases; bases with no gene match: 6. The CDR3 spells CAGRDRLSGNTLYF. The part of the CDR3 DNA that was read is TGTGCCGGCCGGGACAGGCTTTCTGGAAATACG.

This clone has just a few counts. TCRdb's protein sequence differs at residue 12 from the translated DNA; the protein presented here follows the DNA. The genes and germline here are from mouse. Read sequence stops 3 residues before the CDR3 end, and the germline J gene provides the missing end. The rearrangement joins TRBV5 to TRBJ1-6, with D maybe TRBD1 (5 bases). TRBJ1-6 is given ORF status, its function remaining uncertain. Germline V CDR1 and CDR2: LGHNA, YNLKQL (reference sequence). Deletions cut 1 base from V and 2 bases from J, with 6 bases between. This CDR3 region has 15 residues. The sequenced CDR3 bases are TGTGCCAGCAGCCAAGGGGGCGCCTATAATTCGCCC. Translating gives CASSQGGAYNSP. The entire CDR3 protein reads CASSQGGAYNSPLYF.

As for this clone: All gene names here are mouse names. The missing CDR3 end, 4 residues past where the read stops, is filled in from the germline J gene. The chain recombines TRBV19 with TRBJ2-1, with TRBD1 as a possible D gene (6 bases). Trimming cost V 3 bases and J 3 bases, with 7 bases left between them. The length of the CDR3 is 13 residues. From germline, CDR1 is FNHDT and CDR2 SITEND (reference sequence). Incomplete CDR3 DNA: TGTGCCAGCAGTAACAGGGTCTATGCT. As protein: CASSNRVYA. In full, the CDR3 reads CASSNRVYAEQFF.

Worth noting for this clone: The gene symbols are mouse symbols. The CDR3 end is not reached by the read, which stops 4 residues before it; the germline J gene fills it in. Different DNA sequences within this sample yield the same CDR3. The chain uses TRBV13-3 and TRBJ2-4, with D perhaps matching TRBD2 (5 bases). CDR1 is NNHDY and CDR2 is SYVADS in the germline V gene. The V end lost 1 base, the J end lost 0 bases, and 9 bases lay between the germline ends. There are 15 residues in the CDR3. The CDR3 sequence: CASSDRLGSQNTLYF. The sequenced CDR3 bases are TGTGCCAGCAGTGATAGGCTGGGTAGTCAAAAC.

In its sample, this clone was seen many times. Gene names are mouse gene names. The read ends 4 residues early relative to the CDR3; the germline J gene fills the gap. V and J are TRBV13-3 and TRBJ2-7; D remains unclear. CDR3 size: 12 residues. The V gene's germline CDR1 is NNHDY and CDR2 SYVADS. The sequenced CDR3 bases are TGTGCCAGCAGTGATCTGTCTTAT. It specifies CASSDLSY. The complete CDR3 sequence is CASSDLSYEQYF.

There are a few counts of this clone. Gene names are mouse gene names. The missing CDR3 end, 4 residues past where the read stops, is filled in from the germline J gene. The chain recombines TRBV13-1 with TRBJ1-2; 7 nucleotides agree with TRBD1. Germline trimming cut 4 bases from V and 3 bases from J; bases unmatched to any gene: 6. Germline CDR1 is NSHNY and CDR2 is SYGAGN. There are 14 residues in the CDR3. The sequenced part of the CDR3 DNA is TGTGCCAGCAGTTCGGACAGGAGGGACTCC. It codes for CASSSDRRDS. The entire CDR3 protein reads CASSSDRRDSDYTF.

A word on this clone: The gene names here belong to mouse. The missing CDR3 end, 4 residues past where the read stops, is filled in from the germline J gene. V gene TRBV13-3 combines with J gene TRBJ2-2; 7 nucleotides align to TRBD1. The CDR3 has 15 amino acids. After removal of 2 bases from V and 4 bases from J, the junction contained 5 bases not matched to a gene. The germline CDR1 and CDR2 sequences are NNHDY and SYVADS. This chain's CDR3 is CASSETGIGTGQLYF. Incomplete CDR3 DNA: TGTGCCAGCAGTGAGACAGGGATTGGCACCGGG.

This clone was counted a few times. The genes are named according to mouse. Sequencing ends 4 residues short of the CDR3 end; the germline J gene provides the rest. The chain recombines TRBV17 with TRBJ2-7, with TRBD2 matching over 10 bases. This CDR3 has 15 residues. With 3 bases clipped from V and 1 base from J, the junction kept 3 bases outside the gene matches. Germline V lookup: CDR1 MNHDT, CDR2 YYDKIL. The CDR3 loop is CASSRGDWGSYEQYF. The DNA read from the CDR3 is TGTGCTAGCAGTAGGGGGGACTGGGGTTCCTAT.

Of note for this clone: There is a difference at residue 11 between the TCRdb protein and the DNA translation, so the protein given here was translated from the DNA. All gene names here are mouse names. Read sequence stops 3 residues before the CDR3 end, and the germline J gene provides the missing end. The chain is built from TRBV19 and TRBJ1-3; no clear D gene. With 6 bases removed from V and 0 bases from J, the gap between germline ends came to 10 bases. The CDR3 consists of 14 residues. Germline V lookup: CDR1 FNHDT, CDR2 SITEND (reference sequence). The CDR3 bases that were read are TGTGCCAGCATCCCACAGATTTCTGGAAATACG. As protein: CASIPQISGNT. The whole CDR3 sequence reads CASIPQISGNTLYF.

This clone appeared many times. Each gene name is a mouse one. Read sequence stops 4 residues before the CDR3 end, and the germline J gene provides the missing end. V gene TRBV13-3 combines with J gene TRBJ1-1, with 12 bases aligning to TRBD1. Germline-derived CDR1 and CDR2 are NNHDY and SYVADS. V lost 4 bases and J lost 4; bases outside the gene matches: 5. CDR3 length equals 15 residues. The sequenced CDR3 bases are TGTGCCAGCAGTCCCGGGACAGGGGGCAGCACA. Protein product: CASSPGTGGST. The full CDR3 protein is CASSPGTGGSTEVFF.

With regard to this clone: Gene names denote mouse genes. The sequenced fragment ends 4 residues before the CDR3 boundary, so the rest is inferred from the germline J gene. The rearrangement uses TRBV1 and TRBJ2-2; 14 nucleotides agree with TRBD2. From germline, CDR1 is NSQYPW and CDR2 LRSPGD (reference sequence). The V and J ends lost 0 bases and 3 bases, in that order; junction bases with no gene match: 6. CDR3 size: 19 residues. The DNA read from the CDR3 is TGCACCTGCAGTGCAGAACCGGGACTGGGGGGGCGCGACACCGGG. This gives the protein CTCSAEPGLGGRDTG. The whole CDR3 sequence is CTCSAEPGLGGRDTGQLYF.

A remark on this clone: Mouse germline and gene names are used. The sequence runs out 4 residues before the end of the CDR3; the remainder is reconstructed from the germline J gene. The chain employs TRBV13-1 and TRBJ1-1, with TRBD1 as a possible D gene (6 bases). This CDR3 has 15 amino acids. Germline values: CDR1 NSHNY, CDR2 SYGAGN. Trimming took 1 base from V and 1 from J, leaving 11 bases between them. CDR3 DNA (partial): TGTGCCAGCAGTGATCTCGGGACAAGGAACACA. Protein product: CASSDLGTRNT. The entire CDR3 is CASSDLGTRNTEVFF.

As for this clone: Mouse germline and gene names are used. The sequenced fragment ends 4 residues before the CDR3 boundary, so the rest is inferred from the germline J gene. The chain employs TRBV13-3 and TRBJ2-5; 11 nucleotides line up with TRBD2. Germline values: CDR1 NNHDY, CDR2 SYVADS. CDR3 length equals 13 residues. CDR3 protein: CASKTGGEDTQYF. CDR3 DNA (partial): TGTGCCAGCAAGACTGGGGGGGAGGAC.

A word on this clone: Gene names follow the mouse nomenclature. The sequence runs out 4 residues before the end of the CDR3; the remainder is reconstructed from the germline J gene. The chain links TRBV13-3 to TRBJ2-3, with TRBD2 identical over 8 bases. The CDR3 sequence is 15 residues long. CDR1 and CDR2 (germline): NNHDY, SYVADS. The trim removed 5 bases at V and 0 bases at J, leaving 5 bases unmatched. CDR3 DNA (partial): TGTGCCAGCAGACATGACTGGGGCAGTGCAGAA. This encodes CASRHDWGSAE. The CDR3 in its entirety is CASRHDWGSAETLYF.

This clone came up many times. The gene names here belong to mouse. The CDR3 is cut off 4 residues early in the read; its end comes from the germline J gene. The V and J genes are TRBV19 and TRBJ2-1; possible D gene TRBD1, 5 bases. Trimming left V 4 bases short and J 3 bases short, with 14 bases between. Germline-derived CDR1 and CDR2 are FNHDT and SITEND (reference sequence). The CDR3 runs to 15 residues. CDR3: CASSLNGQGYAEQFF. CDR3 bases read: TGTGCCAGCAGTCTTAACGGCCAGGGCTATGCT.

In this sample, this clone turned up a few times. Each gene name is a mouse one. The read ends 4 residues early relative to the CDR3; the germline J gene fills the gap. J is TRBJ2-2 and V is TRBV19, with 9 bases fitting TRBD1. The CDR3 is 17 residues long. Germline CDR1 FNHDT, CDR2 SITEND (reference sequence). V lost 4 bases and J lost 0; bases outside the gene matches: 7. CDR3 DNA, as far as it was read: TGTGCCAGCAGTCTCCTTGGGACAGGGACAAACACCGGG. It specifies CASSLLGTGTNTG. The whole CDR3 protein reads CASSLLGTGTNTGQLYF.

A word on this clone: All gene names here are mouse names. Other DNA sequences in the same sample also yield this CDR3. CDR3 sequence: CTCSAPTGGNSDYTF. The CDR3 DNA, read in part, is TGCACCTGCAGTGCTCCGACAGGGGGAAACTCC. This chain links TRBV1 with TRBJ1-2; 9 bases are shared with TRBD1. The read ends 4 residues early relative to the CDR3; the germline J gene fills the gap. The CDR3 sequence is 15 residues long. V trimming: 3 bases; J trimming: 1 base; junction bases outside the gene matches: 3. Germline CDR1 is NSQYPW and CDR2 is LRSPGD (reference sequence).

This clone was observed many times. Mouse gene names and germline throughout. The read ends 4 residues before the CDR3 terminus; that terminus is restored from the germline J gene. The chain combines TRBV13-3 with TRBJ2-1; 8 bases match TRBD2. Germline CDR1 reads NNHDY; CDR2 reads SYVADS. The CDR3 has 15 amino acids. V was clipped by 6 bases and J by 0 bases; unmatched bases: 5. CDR3 residues: CASTTGGDNYAEQFF. Partial CDR3 DNA: TGTGCCAGCACAACTGGGGGAGATAACTATGCT.

This clone was counted ten times or more. Gene names denote mouse genes. Read data end 4 residues before the CDR3 end; the end is taken from the germline J gene. The V call is TRBV1, the J call TRBJ1-2, with D unclear. Germline lookup yields CDR1 NSQYPW and CDR2 LRSPGD (reference sequence). V lost 2 bases and J lost 0, with 7 bases in between. CDR3 length: 14 amino acids. The CDR3 reads CTCSARHPNSDYTF. The CDR3 DNA, read in part, is TGCACCTGCAGTGCAAGACACCCAAACTCC.

Points on this clone: The listed genes are named as in mouse. The CDR3 end falls 4 residues outside the read, so it is completed with the germline J gene. This chain connects TRBV13-3 to TRBJ1-4, with D perhaps TRBD1 (5 bases). The CDR3 runs 15 residues. Germline lookup yields CDR1 NNHDY and CDR2 SYVADS. The V and J ends lost 2 bases and 4 bases respectively, with 12 bases between them. The DNA read from the CDR3 is TGTGCCAGCAGTGACGGACGGACAAACAACGAA. Amino acid sequence: CASSDGRTNNE. In full, the CDR3 is CASSDGRTNNERLFF. The variable domain in full, with the rest retrieved from reference TRBV13-3 and TRBJ1-4, is EAAVTQSPRSKVAVTGGKVTLSCHQTNNHDYMYWYRQDTGHGLRLIHYSYVADSTEKGDIPDGYKASRPSQENFSLILELASLSQTAVYFCASSDGRTNNERLFFGHGTKLSVL.

Points on this clone: Mouse germline and gene names are used. The read ends 4 residues before the CDR3 terminus; that terminus is restored from the germline J gene. The chain combines TRBV13-3 with TRBJ2-1, with 9 bases lining up with TRBD2. This CDR3 contains 15 residues. CDR1 and CDR2 from the germline V gene are NNHDY and SYVADS. The CDR3 sequence: CASSDSGTGRAEQFF. Incomplete CDR3 DNA: TGTGCCAGCAGTGATAGCGGGACTGGGAGGGCT.